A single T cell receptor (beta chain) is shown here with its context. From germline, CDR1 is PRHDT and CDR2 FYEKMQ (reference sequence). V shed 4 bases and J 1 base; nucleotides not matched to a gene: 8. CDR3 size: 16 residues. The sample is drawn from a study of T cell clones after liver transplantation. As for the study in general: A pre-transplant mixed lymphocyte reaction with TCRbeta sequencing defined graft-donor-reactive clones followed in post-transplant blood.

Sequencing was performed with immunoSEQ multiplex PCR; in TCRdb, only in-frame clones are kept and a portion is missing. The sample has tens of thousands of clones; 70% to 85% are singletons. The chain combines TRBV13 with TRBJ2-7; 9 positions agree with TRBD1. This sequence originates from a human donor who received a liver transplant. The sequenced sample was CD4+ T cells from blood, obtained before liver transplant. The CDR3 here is CASSWLSGTGSYEQYF. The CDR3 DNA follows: TGTGCCAGCAGCTGGCTATCCGGGACAGGGTCCTACGAGCAGTACTTC.